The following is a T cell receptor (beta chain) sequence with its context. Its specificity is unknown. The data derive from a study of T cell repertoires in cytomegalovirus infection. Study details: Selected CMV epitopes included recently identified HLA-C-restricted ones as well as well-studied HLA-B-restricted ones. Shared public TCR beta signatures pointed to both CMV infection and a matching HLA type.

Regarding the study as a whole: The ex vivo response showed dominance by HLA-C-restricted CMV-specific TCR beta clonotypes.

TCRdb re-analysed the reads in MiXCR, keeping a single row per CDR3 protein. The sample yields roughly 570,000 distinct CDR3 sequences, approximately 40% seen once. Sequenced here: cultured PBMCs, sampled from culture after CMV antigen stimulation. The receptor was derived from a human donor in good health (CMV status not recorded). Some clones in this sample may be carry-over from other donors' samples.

CDR3 protein: CASSFYTGGADTQYF. The CDR3 nucleotides are TGTGCCAGCAGTTTCTATACGGGAGGGGCGGATACGCAGTATTTT. The V and J genes are TRBV12-3 or TRBV12-4 and TRBJ2-3, with 8 bases lining up with TRBD2. CDR3 size: 15 residues. With V trimmed by 3 bases and J by 6 bases, 8 bases remained unmatched.